Presented here are 27 T cell receptor beta chains from one specimen sequenced in a study of blood T cell repertoires in COVID-19. Method: immunoSEQ multiplex PCR; TCRdb's copy keeps in-frame clones and lacks some. The table has roughly 15,000 clones, 75% seen once. The source material was peripheral blood. The receptors shown here come from a man aged 55 to 70 with acute or convalescent COVID-19.

This chain links TRBV5-4 with TRBJ2-3, with 14 bases lining up with TRBD2. The J segment lost 2 bases and the V segment lost 4 bases, leaving 12 bases of the junction unmatched. Germline V gives CDR1 SGHNT, CDR2 YYREEE (reference sequence). The CDR3 spans 19 residues. CDR3 bases: TGTGCCAGCAGCCAGGGACTAGCGGGAGTTCGAGCACACACAGATACGCAGTATTTT. It encodes CASSQGLAGVRAHTDTQYF.

Only one count was recorded for this clone. The chain is built from TRBV9 and TRBJ1-1; D not resolved. Germline V gene data show CDR1 as SGDLS and CDR2 as YYNGEE. V was cut by 1 base and J by 4 bases, with 11 bases left in between. The CDR3 is made up of 14 amino acids. The CDR3, as DNA: TGTGCCAGCAGCGTATCGTCAGGCACCACTGAAGCTTTCTTT. It specifies CASSVSSGTTEAFF.

In this sample, this clone turned up once. The V gene is TRBV7-6, the J gene TRBJ2-1; the D gene is possibly TRBD2 (7 bases). The CDR3 spans 17 residues. V dropped 4 bases and J dropped 2 bases, with 18 bases sitting between them. CDR1 and CDR2 (germline): SGHVS, FNYEAQ. The CDR3 nucleotides read TGTGCCAGCAGCTCCCTCGGGGGCGGGAGTCCCTACAATGAGCAGTTCTTC. Translated: CASSSLGGGSPYNEQFF. The whole variable domain, remainder taken from reference TRBV7-6 and TRBJ2-1, is GAGVSQSPRYKVTKRGQDVALRCDPISGHVSLYWYRQALGQGPEFLTYFNYEAQQDKSGLPNDRFSAERPEGSISTLTIQRTEQRDSAMYRCASSSLGGGSPYNEQFFGPGTRLTVL.

Only one count was recorded for this clone. The chain couples TRBV30 to TRBJ2-1; 9 nucleotides align to TRBD2. J lost 9 bases, V lost 3 bases, and 3 bases had no gene match. The germline gives CDR1 GTSNPN, CDR2 SVGIG (reference sequence). This CDR3 spans 12 amino acids. The DNA of the CDR3 is TGTGCCTGGAGGCGGGAGGGTGCTGAGCAGTTCTTC. This encodes CAWRREGAEQFF.

By share, this clone ranks as large. Distinct nucleotide sequences in the sample also encode this CDR3. The V call is TRBV20-1, the J call TRBJ2-7; tentatively, D is TRBD1 (5 bases). The CDR3 spans 11 residues. The V end lost 1 base, the J end lost 5 bases, and 6 bases lay between the germline ends. Germline loops: CDR1 DFQATT, CDR2 SNEGSKA (reference sequence). The CDR3 reads CSARAGHEQYF. The CDR3 coding sequence is TGCAGTGCTAGAGCAGGGCACGAGCAGTACTTC.

The chain employs TRBV5-6 and TRBJ2-7, with TRBD1 matching 12 bases. CDR1 and CDR2 from the germline V gene are SGHDT and YYEEEE. The trim removed 3 bases at V and 0 bases at J, leaving 10 bases unmatched. The CDR3 spans 18 residues. CDR3 region: CASSSLGQGARGSYEQYF. Here the CDR3 DNA reads TGTGCCAGCAGCTCCTTGGGACAGGGGGCGCGGGGCTCCTACGAGCAGTACTTC.

The chain's CDR3 is CASSLAASNQPQHF. The CDR3 bases are TGTGCCAGCAGCTTAGCAGCTAGCAATCAGCCCCAGCATTTT. This chain joins TRBV7-8 and TRBJ1-5; D is uncertain. Germline V gene sequence: CDR1 SGHVS, CDR2 FQNEAQ. V was clipped by 0 bases and J by 0 bases, with 3 bases between them. CDR3 length: 14 residues. The complete variable domain, with remaining parts taken from reference TRBV7-8 and TRBJ1-5, reads GAGVSQSPRYKVAKRGQDVALRCDPISGHVSLFWYQQALGQGPEFLTYFQNEAQLDKSGLPSDRFFAERPEGSVSTLKIQRTQQEDSAVYLCASSLAASNQPQHFGDGTRLSIL.

The V gene is TRBV9, the J gene TRBJ2-3, with D perhaps TRBD1 (6 bases). Trimming shortened V by 3 bases and J by 2 bases, and 13 bases separated the two germline ends. The CDR3 has 15 residues. Looked up from germline, CDR1 is SGDLS and CDR2 is YYNGEE. CDR3 region: CASSAAGGPTDTQYF. CDR3 DNA sequence: TGTGCCAGCAGCGCAGCTGGGGGCCCCACAGATACGCAGTATTTT.

The rearrangement uses TRBV2 and TRBJ1-1, with TRBD1 as a possible D gene (6 bases). Germline loops: CDR1 SNHLY, CDR2 FYNNEI. V was clipped by 9 bases and J by 0 bases, with 11 bases between them. The CDR3 runs 13 residues. The CDR3 is CARGHLMNTEAFF. The CDR3 DNA follows: TGTGCCAGGGGACACCTAATGAACACTGAAGCTTTCTTT.

V gene TRBV5-5 combines with J gene TRBJ1-4; D is uncertain. The germline CDR1 and CDR2 sequences are SGHKS and YYEKEE (reference sequence). The CDR3 has 15 residues. Trimming left V 2 bases short and J 7 bases short, with 15 bases between. In DNA, the CDR3 is TGTGCCAGCAGCTTACGGCAGGCCGGTGGTGAAAAACTGTTTTTT. This sequence encodes CASSLRQAGGEKLFF.

This clone was seen once. The V call is TRBV19, the J call TRBJ1-1; the match to TRBD1 covers 8 bases. The V gene's germline CDR1 is LNHDA and CDR2 SQIVND (reference sequence). CDR3 length: 14 amino acids. V lost 5 bases and J lost 0; bases outside the gene matches: 2. Here the CDR3 reads CASSRQGLNTEAFF. The DNA of the CDR3 is TGTGCCAGTAGTCGACAGGGGCTGAACACTGAAGCTTTCTTT. Variable domain in full (rest from reference TRBV19 and TRBJ1-1): DGGITQSPKYLFRKEGQNVTLSCEQNLNHDAMYWYRQDPGQGLRLIYYSQIVNDFQKGDIAEGYSVSREKKESFPLTVTSAQKNPTAFYLCASSRQGLNTEAFFGQGTRLTVV.

This clone was recorded a few times. The chain employs TRBV5-1 and TRBJ2-5; 10 positions agree with TRBD2. CDR1 SGHRS and CDR2 YFSETQ come from the germline V gene. V was clipped by 3 bases and J by 4 bases; unmatched bases: 6. The CDR3 sequence is 15 residues long. The CDR3 sequence is CASSSIAGGGETQYF. The CDR3 DNA reads as TGCGCCAGCAGCTCAATAGCGGGAGGCGGAGAGACCCAGTACTTC.

This clone has more than one count but fewer than ten. V usage is TRBV2 and J usage is TRBJ1-4; 8 bases are a match to TRBD1. The germline V gene has CDR1 SNHLY and CDR2 FYNNEI. With V trimmed by 7 bases and J by 4 bases, 5 bases remained unmatched. CDR3 length equals 14 residues. DNA for the CDR3: TGTGCCAGCACCATTGACAGGGGTAATGAAAAACTGTTTTTT. It encodes CASTIDRGNEKLFF.

This rearrangement joins TRBV3-1 (or the pseudogene TRBV3-2) to TRBJ1-1, with D unresolved. The CDR3 is 16 amino acids. Germline CDR1 reads LGHDT; CDR2 reads YNNKEL (reference sequence). With 4 bases removed from V and 5 bases from J, the gap between germline ends came to 20 bases. This chain's CDR3 is CASSPPAGSIRTEAFF. The CDR3 nucleotides read TGTGCCAGCAGCCCCCCAGCGGGTTCTATTAGAACTGAAGCTTTCTTT.

This clone is large (0.1 to 1%). The chain couples TRBV3-1 (or the pseudogene TRBV3-2) to TRBJ2-2; the D gene is possibly TRBD2 (6 bases). This CDR3 has 15 residues. V lost 3 bases and J 3 bases, leaving 11 bases between the germline ends. The germline gives CDR1 LGHDT, CDR2 YNNKEL (reference sequence). CDR3 nucleotides: TGTGCCAGCAGCCATGGCGGGGAGTACACCGGGGAGCTGTTTTTT. Encoded protein: CASSHGGEYTGELFF.

This clone showed up just once. This sequence joins TRBV12-5 and TRBJ1-1; D is uncertain. The CDR3 spans 13 residues. Germline V lookup: CDR1 LGHNT, CDR2 FRNRAP. Trimming took off 1 base at V and 6 bases at J, with 9 bases between the two ends. The CDR3 reads CASGLGSGPEAFF. CDR3 in DNA: TGTGCTAGTGGTTTGGGGTCGGGTCCTGAAGCTTTCTTT. The full variable domain, in which reference TRBV12-5 and TRBJ1-1 provide the parts outside the CDR3, is DARVTQTPRHKVTEMGQEVTMRCQPILGHNTVFWYRQTMMQGLELLAYFRNRAPLDDSGMPKDRFSAEMPDATLATLKIQPSEPRDSAVYFCASGLGSGPEAFFGQGTRLTVV.

This chain joins TRBV20-1 and TRBJ2-7; D perhaps matches TRBD2 (7 bases). The germline V gene encodes CDR1 DFQATT and CDR2 SNEGSKA (reference sequence). The CDR3 consists of 12 residues. V was clipped by 3 bases and J by 5 bases, with 11 bases between them. CDR3: CSASPGGDEQYF. DNA of the CDR3: TGCAGTGCTAGTCCGGGGGGCGACGAGCAGTACTTC.

This clone has a single count. This rearrangement joins TRBV7-9 to TRBJ2-1; TRBD1 is a possible D gene (6 bases). V gave up 3 bases and J gave up 4 bases, with 13 bases separating them. The CDR3 is made up of 15 amino acids. The germline gives CDR1 SEHNR, CDR2 FQNEAQ (reference sequence). The DNA of the CDR3 is TGTGCCAGCAGCTTGGAACAGGGAATGTACAATGAGCAGTTCTTC. It encodes CASSLEQGMYNEQFF.

V gene TRBV6-5 combines with J gene TRBJ1-6, with D possibly matching TRBD1 (5 bases). This CDR3 has 12 residues. The germline V and J ends were trimmed by 6 bases and 10 bases, with 10 bases remaining between them. CDR1 is MNHEY, CDR2 SVGAGI, per germline. The CDR3 loop is CASRAGNSPLHF. The CDR3, as DNA: TGTGCCAGCAGAGCAGGGAACTCACCCCTCCACTTT.

The V gene is TRBV19, the J gene TRBJ1-4, with D unresolved. There are 14 residues in the CDR3. The germline V gene has CDR1 LNHDA and CDR2 SQIVND (reference sequence). V lost 9 bases, J lost 4 bases, and 15 bases lay in between. CDR3 sequence: CASTIGEYNEKLFF. DNA for the CDR3: TGTGCCAGCACCATTGGAGAGTATAATGAAAAACTGTTTTTT. Full variable domain (remainder filled in from reference TRBV19 and TRBJ1-4): DGGITQSPKYLFRKEGQNVTLSCEQNLNHDAMYWYRQDPGQGLRLIYYSQIVNDFQKGDIAEGYSVSREKKESFPLTVTSAQKNPTAFYLCASTIGEYNEKLFFGSGTQLSVL.

The chain carries TRBV18 and TRBJ1-5; D is ambiguous. The length of the CDR3 is 13 residues. Germline lookup yields CDR1 KGHSH and CDR2 LQKENI. Trimming pared 3 bases from V and 5 bases from J, leaving 8 bases between. The CDR3 region is CASSPSLDQPQHF. CDR3 in DNA: TGTGCCAGCTCACCTTCTCTAGATCAGCCCCAGCATTTT.

This clone was recorded once. The chain carries TRBV7-8 and TRBJ1-2; a weak D match, TRBD1 (5 bases). V gave up 4 bases and J gave up 6 bases, with 18 bases separating them. This CDR3 is 15 amino acids long. Germline CDR1 SGHVS, CDR2 FQNEAQ. CDR3 in amino acids: CASSYDFRQSDGYTF. The CDR3 DNA is TGTGCCAGCAGCTACGATTTTCGACAGTCCGATGGCTACACCTTC.

The V gene is TRBV6-2 or TRBV6-3, the J gene TRBJ2-7, with D maybe TRBD2 (5 bases). CDR3 length equals 17 residues. Trimming removed 2 bases at V and 3 bases at J, with 20 bases between. The V gene's germline CDR1 is MNHEY and CDR2 SVGEGT. CDR3 sequence reads: CASSYTRGQLQFYEQYF. In nucleotides, the CDR3 is TGTGCCAGCAGTTACACGAGAGGGCAGCTCCAATTCTACGAGCAGTACTTC.

V usage is TRBV7-2 and J usage is TRBJ2-7, with 7 bases fitting TRBD2. V shed 5 bases, J shed 6 bases, and the junction held 10 bases outside the gene matches. This CDR3 has 14 amino acids. CDR1 is SGHTA and CDR2 is FQGNSA in the germline V gene. The CDR3 protein is CASSQRGLEVEQYF. Here the CDR3 DNA reads TGTGCCAGCAGCCAAAGAGGACTAGAGGTCGAGCAGTACTTC.

The genes are TRBV5-4 and TRBJ2-3, with 9 bases aligning to TRBD2. The CDR3 extends over 16 amino acids. After removal of 4 bases from V and 1 base from J, the junction contained 7 bases not matched to a gene. The V gene's germline CDR1 is SGHNT and CDR2 YYREEE (reference sequence). The CDR3 loop reads CASSGGSGRGTDTQYF. The CDR3 bases are TGTGCCAGCAGCGGGGGTAGCGGGAGAGGCACAGATACGCAGTATTTT.

V usage is TRBV6-2 or TRBV6-3 and J usage is TRBJ2-1; the D gene is possibly TRBD2 (6 bases). This CDR3 region has 17 residues. CDR1 and CDR2 from the germline V gene are MNHEY and SVGEGT. Trimming removed 6 bases at V and 2 bases at J, with 20 bases between. The chain's CDR3 is CASSPHRGSNPYNEQFF. The DNA of the CDR3 is TGTGCCAGCAGCCCTCACCGGGGGTCTAACCCCTACAATGAGCAGTTCTTC.

This chain links TRBV6-5 with TRBJ2-7, with 8 bases identical to TRBD1. The V segment lost 6 bases and the J segment 3 bases; nucleotides outside the gene matches: 4. CDR1 is MNHEY, CDR2 SVGAGI, per germline. The CDR3 runs to 13 residues. The chain's CDR3 is CASRGTGNYEQYF. CDR3 sequence (DNA): TGTGCCAGCAGGGGGACAGGTAACTACGAGCAGTACTTC.